This TCR beta chain was identified in a study of CD8 T cells in ankylosing spondylitis. Findings of the study overall: Some motif variants had been reported before (in reactive arthritis synovial fluid and blood). What appeared characteristic of ankylosing spondylitis blood was a TCR beta motif of 7 or 8 highly homologous variants.

This clonotype was picked up many times. Antigen: not known. V lost 2 bases and J lost 0, with 11 bases in between. The V gene's germline CDR1 is MNHEY and CDR2 SVGAGI. The CDR3 has 16 amino acids. Quantitative molecular-barcoded 5'-RACE generated the TCR beta libraries. TCRdb reanalysed the 5' RACE reads using MiXCR and keeps one entry per CDR3 protein. This sample has around 210,000 distinct CDR3 sequences, with approximately 7.6% found just once. This receptor was taken from a female donor with ankylosing spondylitis or in good health (not recorded which). The sample comprised blood, either unsorted or a sorted T cell fraction (not recorded which). The V call is TRBV6-5, the J call TRBJ1-3; D remains ambiguous. CDR3 region: CASSYGSAISGNTIYF. Written as DNA, the CDR3 is TGTGCCAGCAGTTACGGGTCAGCGATCTCTGGAAACACCATATATTTT.